Listed here are 29 T cell receptor beta chains from one sample, sequenced in a study of shared clonotypes between healthy human individuals. Here immunoSEQ multiplex PCR was the method, and the copy in TCRdb shows in-frame clones only, minus some. The data show approximately 2.5 million clones, with more than 90% seen just once and roughly 0.15% held by the top ten. The sample taken for sequencing was naive CD4+ T cells sorted from blood. The subset was: CD45RA+ positively selected. The receptors here all came from a man aged 18 to 29 in good health.

This chain links TRBV7-2 with TRBJ1-2; D gene unclear. The V end was cut by 5 bases, the J end by 4 bases, with 11 bases between. The germline gives CDR1 SGHTA, CDR2 FQGNSA. The CDR3 covers 13 residues. The CDR3 spells CASSQQPFYGYTF. The CDR3 DNA follows: TGTGCCAGCAGCCAGCAGCCGTTCTATGGCTACACCTTC.

The chain employs TRBV30 and TRBJ1-5; 7 bases map to TRBD1. This CDR3 is 14 amino acids long. J lost 4 bases, V lost 3 bases, and 6 bases had no gene match. Germline CDR1 GTSNPN, CDR2 SVGIG (reference sequence). Here the CDR3 DNA reads TGTGCCTGGAGCCAGGGACAGCGAAATCAGCCCCAGCATTTT. Its protein product is CAWSQGQRNQPQHF.

The rearrangement uses TRBV7-9 and TRBJ2-1; D is undetermined. V was clipped by 5 bases and J by 4 bases, with 18 bases between them. Germline V gene data show CDR1 as SEHNR and CDR2 as FQNEAQ (reference sequence). The CDR3 has 16 amino acids. CDR3 bases: TGTGCCAGCAGCCCCTCGAGACCTGGGGTATACAATGAGCAGTTCTTC. Amino acids: CASSPSRPGVYNEQFF.

The chain couples TRBV6-6 to TRBJ2-1; D is unresolved. The CDR3 sequence is 14 residues long. Between the trimmed V and J ends, which lost 10 bases and 4 bases, there was a span of 17 bases. CDR1 and CDR2 from the germline V gene are MNHNY and SVGAGI (reference sequence). The CDR3 here is CATSSGATYNEQFF. The CDR3 DNA reads TGTGCCACCTCTTCGGGCGCTACTTACAATGAGCAGTTCTTC.

The rearrangement joins TRBV7-6 to TRBJ1-5; maybe TRBD1 (6 bases). V was cut by 5 bases and J by 2 bases, with 16 bases left in between. CDR1 SGHVS and CDR2 FNYEAQ come from the germline V gene. The CDR3 is 16 residues long. The CDR3 sequence: CASSPRSAGGNQPQHF. The CDR3 DNA sequence: TGTGCCAGCAGCCCCCGGAGTGCAGGGGGCAATCAGCCCCAGCATTTT.

This chain uses TRBV9 with TRBJ1-2, with a possible D match to TRBD1 (6 bases). Germline V lookup: CDR1 SGDLS, CDR2 YYNGEE. This CDR3 contains 13 residues. V was cut by 0 bases and J by 10 bases, with 13 bases left in between. CDR3 sequence: CASSVAQGRAYTF. DNA of the CDR3: TGTGCCAGCAGCGTAGCACAGGGAAGGGCCTACACCTTC.

CDR3 residues: CASSPGIPTPNEQFF. The CDR3 bases are TGTGCCAGCAGCCCGGGGATCCCTACGCCCAATGAGCAGTTCTTC. This chain links TRBV11-2 with TRBJ2-1, with D perhaps matching TRBD2 (5 bases). With 5 bases removed from V and 6 bases from J, the gap between germline ends came to 17 bases. The CDR3 extends over 15 amino acids. Germline values: CDR1 SGHAT, CDR2 FQNNGV.

The count of this clone is one. This chain uses TRBV19 with TRBJ1-2; no clear D gene. The CDR3 has 13 residues. V shed 7 bases and J shed 1 base, with 10 bases lying between them. The V gene's germline CDR1 is LNHDA and CDR2 SQIVND (reference sequence). CDR3 DNA: TGTGCCAGTAACGATCGGCGTAACTATGGCTACACCTTC. Translation: CASNDRRNYGYTF. Full variable domain (rest looked up from reference TRBV19 and TRBJ1-2): DGGITQSPKYLFRKEGQNVTLSCEQNLNHDAMYWYRQDPGQGLRLIYYSQIVNDFQKGDIAEGYSVSREKKESFPLTVTSAQKNPTAFYLCASNDRRNYGYTFGSGTRLTVV.

This clone occurred a few times. Other DNA variants within this sample encode the same CDR3. The chain links TRBV5-1 to TRBJ1-3; TRBD1 matches 8 bases. CDR3 length: 14 amino acids. Germline V gene sequence: CDR1 SGHRS, CDR2 YFSETQ. V gave up 3 bases and J gave up 2 bases; unmatched junction bases: 1. CDR3 loop: CASSSGQAGNTIYF. CDR3 sequence (DNA): TGCGCCAGCAGCTCGGGACAGGCTGGAAACACCATATATTTT.

The genes are TRBV10-3 and TRBJ2-1; D is tentatively TRBD1 or TRBD2 (5 bases each). The V gene's germline CDR1 is ENHRY and CDR2 SYGVKD. CDR3 length: 13 residues. Trimming removed 4 bases from V and 12 bases from J, with 16 bases in between. The CDR3 spells CAISGGAERGQFF. The CDR3 DNA follows: TGTGCCATCAGTGGAGGGGCAGAGAGGGGGCAGTTCTTC.

The chain employs TRBV6-5 and TRBJ2-3; TRBD2 agrees at 8 bases. Germline CDR1 and CDR2: MNHEY and SVGAGI. The CDR3 spans 15 residues. V shed 1 base and J 6 bases; nucleotides not matched to a gene: 6. The CDR3 loop reads CASSYLRGASDTQYF. CDR3 DNA: TGTGCCAGCAGTTACTTGCGGGGGGCCTCCGATACGCAGTATTTT.

J is TRBJ2-1 and V is TRBV2, with 9 nucleotides matching TRBD2. Trimming took 2 bases from V and 4 from J; bases not matched to a gene: 3. Germline V gene data show CDR1 as SNHLY and CDR2 as FYNNEI. There are 15 residues in the CDR3. The CDR3 loop reads CASSELLAGYNEQFF. For the CDR3, the DNA is TGTGCCAGCAGTGAACTACTAGCGGGTTACAATGAGCAGTTCTTC.

The chain has TRBV7-9 and TRBJ2-7; no definite D call. The germline V gene encodes CDR1 SEHNR and CDR2 FQNEAQ (reference sequence). The CDR3 has 15 residues. V was cut by 1 base and J by 1 base, with 11 bases left in between. DNA of the CDR3: TGTGCCAGCAGCTTAGGAGAATTGGGGTCCTACGAGCAGTACTTC. Translation gives CASSLGELGSYEQYF.

As to this clone: The sample carries other DNA sequences with the same CDR3. This chain joins TRBV6-1 and TRBJ1-2; 8 bases align to TRBD1. Germline-derived CDR1 and CDR2 are MNHNS and SASEGT. This CDR3 has 12 residues. V lost 6 bases to trimming and J lost 5 bases; unmatched junction nucleotides: 2. The CDR3 loop reads CASSDRGYGYTF. The CDR3 region has the DNA TGTGCCAGCAGCGACAGGGGATATGGCTACACCTTC.

J is TRBJ2-3 and V is TRBV9; a weak D match, TRBD2 (6 bases). The CDR3 is made up of 14 amino acids. V shed 6 bases and J shed 1 base, with 12 bases lying between them. The V gene's germline CDR1 is SGDLS and CDR2 YYNGEE. The CDR3 spells CASTRTGGTDTQYF. For the CDR3, the DNA is TGTGCCAGCACCCGGACGGGAGGCACAGATACGCAGTATTTT.

The V gene is TRBV5-1, the J gene TRBJ1-4; 9 nucleotides line up with TRBD1. Trimming at V came to 4 bases and at J to 4 bases, leaving 11 bases not matched to a gene. Germline V CDR1 and CDR2: SGHRS, YFSETQ. The CDR3 has 17 amino acids. The CDR3 here is CASSRGQGTGGNEKLFF. DNA for the CDR3: TGCGCCAGCAGCCGGGGACAGGGCACTGGGGGTAATGAAAAACTGTTTTTT.

The chain couples TRBV11-3 to TRBJ2-5; D assignment may be TRBD1 or TRBD2 (5 bases each). The CDR3 runs to 14 residues. Germline V gene sequence: CDR1 SGHNT, CDR2 YENEEA. Between the trimmed V and J ends, which lost 5 bases and 4 bases, there was a span of 14 bases. The CDR3 DNA reads TGTGCCAGCAGCGACCGGGACCTTCGAGAGACCCAGTACTTC. This sequence encodes CASSDRDLRETQYF.

The rearrangement links TRBV18 to TRBJ2-5; 7 bases are shared with TRBD2. Germline V gene data show CDR1 as KGHSH and CDR2 as LQKENI. V trimming: 1 base; J trimming: 5 bases; junction bases outside the gene matches: 10. The CDR3 consists of 16 residues. For the CDR3, the DNA is TGTGCCAGCTCACCACTCGAGCGGGGAGGAGGGGAGACCCAGTACTTC. Translated, it gives CASSPLERGGGETQYF.

The J gene is TRBJ2-4, the V gene TRBV29-1, with 9 bases fitting TRBD2. There are 13 residues in the CDR3. CDR1 and CDR2 (germline): SQVTM, ANQGSEA. The junction had 7 bases not matched to a gene; V was cut back by 4 bases and J by 9 bases. The CDR3 here is CSVVETSGLIQYF. The CDR3 region has the DNA TGCAGCGTTGTCGAGACTAGCGGTCTCATTCAGTACTTC.

The V and J genes are TRBV6-5 and TRBJ2-7; 7 bases are a match to TRBD1. The CDR3 length is 15 residues. The V and J ends lost 6 bases and 0 bases, in that order; junction bases with no gene match: 8. Per the germline V gene, CDR1 is MNHEY and CDR2 is SVGAGI. CDR3 DNA sequence: TGTGCCAGCAGCGCGGACAGGAGGATCTCCTACGAGCAGTACTTC. It specifies CASSADRRISYEQYF.

V gene TRBV28 combines with J gene TRBJ2-1, with unresolved D. Trimming took 7 bases from V and 5 from J, leaving 9 bases between them. The germline V gene has CDR1 MDHEN and CDR2 SYDVKM. CDR3 size: 12 residues. CDR3 nucleotide sequence: TGTGCCAGCATCGGCAGCAACAATGAGCAGTTCTTC. It encodes CASIGSNNEQFF. The variable domain in full, completed from reference TRBV28 and TRBJ2-1, reads DVKVTQSSRYLVKRTGEKVFLECVQDMDHENMFWYRQDPGLGLRLIYFSYDVKMKEKGDIPEGYSVSREKKERFSLILESASTNQTSMYLCASIGSNNEQFFGPGTRLTVL.

The V and J genes are TRBV18 and TRBJ1-4; D is unresolved. The CDR3 runs 16 residues. V gave up 0 bases and J gave up 8 bases, with 16 bases separating them. Germline values: CDR1 KGHSH, CDR2 LQKENI. The CDR3 loop reads CASSPPMTSVGEKLFF. CDR3 DNA sequence: TGTGCCAGCTCACCACCGATGACAAGCGTAGGCGAAAAACTGTTTTTT.

Concerning this clone itself: Other DNA variants within this sample encode the same CDR3. The chain links TRBV5-1 to TRBJ2-7, with 8 nucleotides matching TRBD1. J gave up 6 bases and V 1 base, and 0 bases lay outside the gene matches. Germline assignment: CDR1 SGHRS and CDR2 YFSETQ. The CDR3 length is 12 residues. DNA for the CDR3: TGCGCCAGCAGCTTGACAGGGGGCGAGCAGTACTTC. The encoded protein is CASSLTGGEQYF.

This clone was recorded once. The V and J genes are TRBV7-9 and TRBJ2-4; 9 bases line up with TRBD2. This CDR3 has 12 residues. The germline V gene encodes CDR1 SEHNR and CDR2 FQNEAQ (reference sequence). The CDR3 DNA follows: TGTGCTATAGCGGGAGTGGAAAACATTCAGTACTTC. Residues: CAIAGVENIQYF. The full variable domain, completed using reference TRBV7-9 and TRBJ2-4, is DTGVSQNPRHKITKRGQNVTFRCDPISEHNRLYWYRQTLGQGPEFLTYFQNEAQLEKSRLLSDRFSAERPKGSFSTLEIQRTEQGDSAMYLCAIAGVENIQYFGAGTRLSVL.

The chain carries TRBV30 and TRBJ1-4; D is unclear. Trimming left V 3 bases short and J 6 bases short, with 11 bases between. The CDR3 spans 13 residues. In germline, CDR1 is GTSNPN, CDR2 SVGIG (reference sequence). CDR3 sequence reads: CAWRQGRDEKLFF. CDR3 nucleotide sequence: TGTGCCTGGAGACAAGGGAGGGATGAAAAACTGTTTTTT.

This clone has just one count. The chain carries TRBV7-9 and TRBJ1-2; D not resolved. Germline V gene data show CDR1 as SEHNR and CDR2 as FQNEAQ (reference sequence). V lost 5 bases and J lost 2, with 9 bases in between. The CDR3 extends over 13 amino acids. CDR3 nucleotides: TGTGCCAGCAGCCCCGGGGTAAACTATGGCTACACCTTC. It specifies CASSPGVNYGYTF.

This clone was detected once. This chain uses TRBV28 with TRBJ1-1, with D unresolved. The CDR3 extends over 14 amino acids. V was trimmed by 2 bases and J by 4 bases, leaving 11 bases between them. The germline V gene encodes CDR1 MDHEN and CDR2 SYDVKM. As DNA, the CDR3 is TGTGCCAGCAGTTTAAGGCGGCAGGTCACTGAAGCTTTCTTT. Translating it yields CASSLRRQVTEAFF. Together with reference TRBV28 and TRBJ1-1, the CDR3 gives the full variable domain: DVKVTQSSRYLVKRTGEKVFLECVQDMDHENMFWYRQDPGLGLRLIYFSYDVKMKEKGDIPEGYSVSREKKERFSLILESASTNQTSMYLCASSLRRQVTEAFFGQGTRLTVV.

The chain uses TRBV18 and TRBJ2-7, with D possibly matching TRBD1 (6 bases). Germline CDR1 and CDR2: KGHSH and LQKENI. The CDR3 totals 13 residues. V lost 5 bases to trimming and J lost 0 bases, with 8 bases between them. CDR3 loop: CASSGQNSYEQYF. The CDR3 DNA reads TGTGCCAGCTCAGGACAGAACTCCTACGAGCAGTACTTC.

J is TRBJ2-1 and V is TRBV30, with 9 positions matching TRBD2. The CDR3 contains 17 residues. Trimming took 0 bases from V and 5 from J; bases not matched to a gene: 11. Looked up from germline, CDR1 is GTSNPN and CDR2 is SVGIG (reference sequence). CDR3 amino acids: CAWSVQRGSGGNNEQFF. CDR3 DNA: TGTGCCTGGAGTGTACAAAGGGGTAGCGGGGGAAACAATGAGCAGTTCTTC.